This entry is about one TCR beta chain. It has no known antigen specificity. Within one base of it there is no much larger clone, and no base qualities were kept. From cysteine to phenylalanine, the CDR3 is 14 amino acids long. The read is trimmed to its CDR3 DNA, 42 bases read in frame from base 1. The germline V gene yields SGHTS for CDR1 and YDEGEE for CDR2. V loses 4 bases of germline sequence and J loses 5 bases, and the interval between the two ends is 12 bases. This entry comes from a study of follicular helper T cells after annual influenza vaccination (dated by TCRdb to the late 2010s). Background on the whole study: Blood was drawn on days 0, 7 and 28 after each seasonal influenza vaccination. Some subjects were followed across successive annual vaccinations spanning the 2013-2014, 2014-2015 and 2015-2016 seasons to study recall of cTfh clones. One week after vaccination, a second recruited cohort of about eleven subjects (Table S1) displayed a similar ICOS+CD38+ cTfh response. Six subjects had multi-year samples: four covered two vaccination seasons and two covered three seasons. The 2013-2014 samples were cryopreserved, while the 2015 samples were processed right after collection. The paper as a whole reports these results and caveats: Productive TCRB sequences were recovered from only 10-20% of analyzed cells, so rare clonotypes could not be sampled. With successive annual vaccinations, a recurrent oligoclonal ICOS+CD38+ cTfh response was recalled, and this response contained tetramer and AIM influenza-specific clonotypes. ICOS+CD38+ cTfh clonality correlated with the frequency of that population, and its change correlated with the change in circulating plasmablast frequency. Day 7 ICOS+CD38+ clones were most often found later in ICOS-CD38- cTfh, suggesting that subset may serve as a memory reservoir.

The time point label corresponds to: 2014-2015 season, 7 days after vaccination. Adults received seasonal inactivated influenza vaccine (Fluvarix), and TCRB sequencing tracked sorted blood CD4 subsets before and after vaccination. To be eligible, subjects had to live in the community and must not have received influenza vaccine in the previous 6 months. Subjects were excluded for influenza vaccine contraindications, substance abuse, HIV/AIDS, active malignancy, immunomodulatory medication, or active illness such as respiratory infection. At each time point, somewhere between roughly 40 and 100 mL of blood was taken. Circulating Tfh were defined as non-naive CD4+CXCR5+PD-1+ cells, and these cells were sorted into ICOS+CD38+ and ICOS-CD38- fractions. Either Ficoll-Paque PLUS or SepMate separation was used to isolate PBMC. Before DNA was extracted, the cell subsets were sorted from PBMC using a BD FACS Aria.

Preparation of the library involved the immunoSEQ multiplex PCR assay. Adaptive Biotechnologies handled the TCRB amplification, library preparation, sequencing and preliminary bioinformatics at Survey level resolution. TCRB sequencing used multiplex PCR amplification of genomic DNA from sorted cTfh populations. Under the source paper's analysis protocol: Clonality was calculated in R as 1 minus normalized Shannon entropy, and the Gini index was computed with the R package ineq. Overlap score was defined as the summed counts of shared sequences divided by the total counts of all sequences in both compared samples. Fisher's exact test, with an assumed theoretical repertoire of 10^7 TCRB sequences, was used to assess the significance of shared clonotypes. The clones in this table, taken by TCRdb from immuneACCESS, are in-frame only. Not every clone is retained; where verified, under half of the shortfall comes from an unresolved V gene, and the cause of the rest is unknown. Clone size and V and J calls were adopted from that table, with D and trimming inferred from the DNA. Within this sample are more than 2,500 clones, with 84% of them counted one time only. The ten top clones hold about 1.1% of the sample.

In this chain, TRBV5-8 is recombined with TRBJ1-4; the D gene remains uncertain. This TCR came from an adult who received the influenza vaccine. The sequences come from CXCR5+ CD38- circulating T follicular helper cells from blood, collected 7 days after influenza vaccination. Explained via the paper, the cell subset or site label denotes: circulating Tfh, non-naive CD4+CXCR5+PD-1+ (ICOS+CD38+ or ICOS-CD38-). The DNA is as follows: TGTGCCAGCAGCGTTGGACGGCTGAATGAAAAACTGTTTTTT. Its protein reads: CASSVGRLNEKLFF.